These 5 T cell receptor beta chains were all obtained from the same sample, sequenced in a study of T cell responses to AZD1222 COVID-19 vaccine. Produced via immunoSEQ multiplex PCR; TCRdb's table is partial and in-frame only. Among 100,000 to 150,000 clones listed, 88% were seen once. The sequenced sample was peripheral blood, obtained on day 0 of AZD1222 vaccination. These receptors were obtained from an adult in good health.

This clone was recorded only once. V usage is TRBV19 and J usage is TRBJ1-1; the D is unclear. The CDR3 runs 13 residues. Germline V CDR1 and CDR2: LNHDA, SQIVND (reference sequence). V gave up 6 bases and J gave up 0 bases, with 8 bases separating them. The CDR3 here is CASRLIMNTEAFF. The CDR3 DNA reads as TGTGCCAGTAGATTAATCATGAACACTGAAGCTTTCTTT.

The chain is built from TRBV24-1 and TRBJ2-5; 8 positions match TRBD1. In germline, CDR1 is KGHDR, CDR2 SFDVKD. V lost 3 bases, J lost 5 bases, and 13 bases stayed unmatched. This CDR3 has 17 residues. The CDR3 protein is CATSDGGTGPRSETQYF. The CDR3 DNA sequence: TGTGCCACCAGTGATGGTGGGACAGGCCCCCGTTCGGAGACCCAGTACTTC.

The V and J genes are TRBV24-1 and TRBJ1-2; D might be TRBD1 (5 bases). The CDR3 spans 12 residues. Germline CDR1 reads KGHDR; CDR2 reads SFDVKD. Trimming took off 9 bases at V and 3 bases at J, with 10 bases between the two ends. The CDR3: CATRDRDYGYTF. In DNA form, the CDR3 reads TGTGCCACCCGGGACCGAGACTATGGCTACACCTTC.

The chain is built from TRBV6-2 or TRBV6-3 and TRBJ2-5, with 8 nucleotides matching TRBD1. With V trimmed by 0 bases and J by 5 bases, 8 bases remained unmatched. Germline assignment: CDR1 MNHEY and CDR2 SVGEGT. This CDR3 is 16 amino acids long. The CDR3 DNA reads as TGTGCCAGCAGTTACTCCGGGCAGGGGGCTGTCGAGACCCAGTACTTC. Encoded protein: CASSYSGQGAVETQYF.

This chain links TRBV12-3 or TRBV12-4 with TRBJ1-5; D is perhaps TRBD1 (5 bases). This CDR3 contains 13 residues. The V end was cut by 5 bases, the J end by 7 bases, with 12 bases between. The CDR3 is CASSRDQGQPQHF. CDR3 DNA: TGTGCCAGCAGTCGGGACCAAGGCCAGCCCCAGCATTTT.